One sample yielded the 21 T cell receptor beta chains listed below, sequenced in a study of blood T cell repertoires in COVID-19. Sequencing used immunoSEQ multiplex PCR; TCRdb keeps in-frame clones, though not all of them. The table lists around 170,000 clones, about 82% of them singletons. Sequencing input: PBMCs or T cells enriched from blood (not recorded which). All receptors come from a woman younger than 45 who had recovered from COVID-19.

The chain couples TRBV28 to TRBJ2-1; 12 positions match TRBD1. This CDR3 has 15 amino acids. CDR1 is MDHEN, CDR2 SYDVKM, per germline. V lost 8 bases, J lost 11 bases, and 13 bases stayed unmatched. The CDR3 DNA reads TGTGCCAGCTCAGAAACGGGACAGGGGGCTTCTCAGCAGTTCTTC. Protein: CASSETGQGASQQFF.

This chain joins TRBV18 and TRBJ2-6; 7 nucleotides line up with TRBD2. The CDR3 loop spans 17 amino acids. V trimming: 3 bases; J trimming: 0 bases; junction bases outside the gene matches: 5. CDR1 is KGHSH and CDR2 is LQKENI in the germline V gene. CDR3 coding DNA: TGTGCCAGCTCACCGGGAGGGGAAAGCTCTGGGGCCAACGTCCTGACTTTC. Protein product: CASSPGGESSGANVLTF.

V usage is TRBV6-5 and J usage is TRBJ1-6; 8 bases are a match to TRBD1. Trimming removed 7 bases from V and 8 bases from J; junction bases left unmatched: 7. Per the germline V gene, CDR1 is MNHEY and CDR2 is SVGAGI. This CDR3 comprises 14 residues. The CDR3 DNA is TGTGCCAGCATCGGACAGGGCGGTTATTCACCCCTCCACTTT. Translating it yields CASIGQGGYSPLHF.

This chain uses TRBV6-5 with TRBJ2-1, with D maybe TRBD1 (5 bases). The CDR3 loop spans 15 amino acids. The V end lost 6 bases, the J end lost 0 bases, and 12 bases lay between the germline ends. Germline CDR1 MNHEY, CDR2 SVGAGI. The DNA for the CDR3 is TGTGCCAGCAGCCTGACAGTTAACTCCTACAATGAGCAGTTCTTC. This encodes CASSLTVNSYNEQFF.

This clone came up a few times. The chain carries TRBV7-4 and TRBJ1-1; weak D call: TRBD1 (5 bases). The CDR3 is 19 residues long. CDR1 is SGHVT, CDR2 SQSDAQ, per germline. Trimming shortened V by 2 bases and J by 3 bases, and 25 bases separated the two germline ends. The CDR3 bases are TGTGCCAGCAGCTTAATAGGGACCTGGGGACGGCGGGAGTACACTGAAGCTTTCTTT. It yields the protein CASSLIGTWGRREYTEAFF.

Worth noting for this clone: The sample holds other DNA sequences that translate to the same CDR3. CDR3 in amino acids: CASSVGQGNYGYTF. CDR3 DNA sequence: TGTGCCAGCAGCGTAGGACAGGGCAACTATGGCTACACCTTC. The chain carries TRBV9 and TRBJ1-2; TRBD1 matches at 7 bases. The CDR3 consists of 14 residues. Germline CDR1 SGDLS, CDR2 YYNGEE. J lost 2 bases, V lost 0 bases, and 1 base had no gene match.

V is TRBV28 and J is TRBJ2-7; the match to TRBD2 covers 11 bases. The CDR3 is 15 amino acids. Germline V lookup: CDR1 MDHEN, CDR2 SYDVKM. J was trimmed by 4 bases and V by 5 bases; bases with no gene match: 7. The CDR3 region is CASSQPLAGEYEQYF. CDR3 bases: TGTGCCAGCAGTCAACCACTAGCGGGAGAATACGAGCAGTACTTC.

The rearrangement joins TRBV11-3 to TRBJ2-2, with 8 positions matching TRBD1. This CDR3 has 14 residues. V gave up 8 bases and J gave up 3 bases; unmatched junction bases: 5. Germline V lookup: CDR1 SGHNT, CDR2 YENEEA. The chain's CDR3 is CASGTGFDTGELFF. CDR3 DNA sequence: TGTGCCAGCGGGACAGGATTCGACACCGGGGAGCTGTTTTTT.

In DNA form, the CDR3 reads TGTGCCAGCAGTGAAGGTGCGGGGACAGTTTCCTACGAGCAGTACTTC. The encoded protein is CASSEGAGTVSYEQYF. V is TRBV6-1 and J is TRBJ2-7, with D maybe TRBD1 (7 bases). The germline V and J ends were trimmed by 1 base and 1 base, with 14 bases remaining between them. CDR1 is MNHNS, CDR2 SASEGT, per germline. The CDR3 runs to 16 residues.

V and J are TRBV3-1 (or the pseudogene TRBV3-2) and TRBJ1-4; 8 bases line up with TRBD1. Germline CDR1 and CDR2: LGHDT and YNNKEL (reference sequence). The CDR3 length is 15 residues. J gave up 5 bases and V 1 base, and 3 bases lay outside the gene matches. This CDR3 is CASSQGNRGNEKLFF. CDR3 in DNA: TGTGCCAGCAGCCAAGGTAACAGGGGGAATGAAAAACTGTTTTTT.

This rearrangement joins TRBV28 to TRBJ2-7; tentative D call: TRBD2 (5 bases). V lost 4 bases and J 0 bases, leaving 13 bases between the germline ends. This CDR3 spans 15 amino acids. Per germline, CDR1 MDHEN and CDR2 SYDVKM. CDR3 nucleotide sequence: TGTGCCAGCAGTTCCCCGGGGAGCCGCTCCTACGAGCAGTACTTC. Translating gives CASSSPGSRSYEQYF.

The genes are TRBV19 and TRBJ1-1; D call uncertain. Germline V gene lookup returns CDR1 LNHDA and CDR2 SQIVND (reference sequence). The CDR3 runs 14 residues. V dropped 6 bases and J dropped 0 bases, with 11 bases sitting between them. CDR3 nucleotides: TGTGCCAGTAGCCCCGCGGGTCTGAACACTGAAGCTTTCTTT. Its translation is CASSPAGLNTEAFF.

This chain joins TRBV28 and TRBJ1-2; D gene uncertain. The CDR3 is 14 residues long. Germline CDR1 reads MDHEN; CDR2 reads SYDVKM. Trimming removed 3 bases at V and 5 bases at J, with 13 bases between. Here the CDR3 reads CASSFSMLAYGYTF. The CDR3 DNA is TGTGCCAGCAGTTTTTCCATGTTGGCTTATGGCTACACCTTC.

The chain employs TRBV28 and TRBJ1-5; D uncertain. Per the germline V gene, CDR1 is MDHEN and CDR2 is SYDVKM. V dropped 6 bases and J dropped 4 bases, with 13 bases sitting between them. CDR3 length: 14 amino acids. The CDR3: CASSLPTRNQPQHF. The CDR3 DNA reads TGTGCCAGCAGCCTACCCACTAGGAATCAGCCCCAGCATTTT.

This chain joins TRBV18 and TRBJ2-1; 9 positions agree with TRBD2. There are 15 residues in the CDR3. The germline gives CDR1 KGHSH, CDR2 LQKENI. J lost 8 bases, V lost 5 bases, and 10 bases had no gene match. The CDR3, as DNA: TGTGCCAGCTCATCCTATAGCGGGAGTGGGGATGAGCAGTTCTTC. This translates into CASSSYSGSGDEQFF.

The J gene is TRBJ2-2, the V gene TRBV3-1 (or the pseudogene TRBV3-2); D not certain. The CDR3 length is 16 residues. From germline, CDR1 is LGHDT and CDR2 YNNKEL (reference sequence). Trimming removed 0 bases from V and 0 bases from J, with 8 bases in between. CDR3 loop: CASSQDPFANTGELFF. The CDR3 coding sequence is TGTGCCAGCAGCCAAGACCCGTTCGCGAACACCGGGGAGCTGTTTTTT.

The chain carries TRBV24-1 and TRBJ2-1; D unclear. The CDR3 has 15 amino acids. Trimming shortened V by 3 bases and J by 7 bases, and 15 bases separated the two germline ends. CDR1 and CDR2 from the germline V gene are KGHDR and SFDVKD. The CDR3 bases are TGTGCCACCAGTGATGTCCTAGGAGAGTCGAATGAGCAGTTCTTC. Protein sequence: CATSDVLGESNEQFF.

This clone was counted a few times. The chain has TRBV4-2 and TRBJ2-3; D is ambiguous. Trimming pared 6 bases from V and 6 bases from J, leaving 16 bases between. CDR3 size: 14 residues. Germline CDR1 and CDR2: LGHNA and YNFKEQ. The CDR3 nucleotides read TGTGCCAGCAGGAAAGACCAACCTAGGGATACGCAGTATTTT. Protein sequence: CASRKDQPRDTQYF.

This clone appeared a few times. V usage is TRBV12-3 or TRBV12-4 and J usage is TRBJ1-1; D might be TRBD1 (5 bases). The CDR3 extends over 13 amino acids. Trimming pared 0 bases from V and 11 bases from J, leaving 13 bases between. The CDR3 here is CASSLAGTPGAFF. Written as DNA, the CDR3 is TGTGCCAGCAGTTTAGCCGGGACTCCTGGGGCTTTCTTT.

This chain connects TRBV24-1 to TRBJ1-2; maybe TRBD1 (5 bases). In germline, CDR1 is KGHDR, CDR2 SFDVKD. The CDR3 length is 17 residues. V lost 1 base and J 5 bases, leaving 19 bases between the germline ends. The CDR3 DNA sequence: TGTGCCACCAGTGATTTTAGCGGCCAGGGAGGCATGTATGGCTACACCTTC. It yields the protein CATSDFSGQGGMYGYTF.

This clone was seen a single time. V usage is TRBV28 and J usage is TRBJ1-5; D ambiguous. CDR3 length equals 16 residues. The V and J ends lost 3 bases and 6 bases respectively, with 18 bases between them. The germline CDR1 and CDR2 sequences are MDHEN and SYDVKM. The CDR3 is CASSFRGLKVSQPQHF. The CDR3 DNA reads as TGTGCCAGCAGTTTTCGAGGATTAAAGGTTAGTCAGCCCCAGCATTTT.